This T cell receptor (beta chain) was documented in a study of T cell repertoires in cytomegalovirus infection. The CDR3 is 16 amino acids. Per germline, CDR1 SGHRS and CDR2 YFSETQ. Between the trimmed V and J ends, which lost 4 bases and 2 bases, there was a span of 17 bases. Whole-study findings and limits: Identification of carriers of CMV plus the relevant HLA was performed using cumulative public TCR beta family frequency.

Each CDR3 protein is one row after TCRdb ran MiXCR on the reads. The sample contains more than 150,000 distinct CDR3 sequences, 25% to 30% of which appear only once. Of note for this clonotype: Its specificity is not known.

This TCR came from a human donor in good health (CMV status not recorded). Some clones in this sample may be carry-over from other donors' samples. Specimen: PBMCs. The chain carries TRBV5-1 and TRBJ2-3; tentative D call: TRBD2 (7 bases). The CDR3 region is CASSVTGGPYTDTQYF. DNA for the CDR3: TGCGCCAGCAGCGTTACCGGGGGGCCCTACACAGATACGCAGTATTTT.